This T cell receptor (beta chain) was sequenced during a study of quantifying T cell responses using KT2 cells. Across the study: Reverse transcription used primers in the TCR alpha and beta constant regions. The second PCR was a qPCR stopped at a predetermined fluorescence threshold.

A single-stranded UMI oligo with SP2 sequence was ligated to cDNA 3' ends. The first PCR ran approximately 4 cycles with an equimolar RC1.1 and RC1.2 beta primer mix. Each CDR3 protein is one row after TCRdb ran MiXCR on the UMI-ligation and nested PCR reads. The sample includes tens of thousands of distinct CDR3 sequences, around a tenth of them seen just once. Germline V CDR1 and CDR2: DFQATT, SNEGSKA (reference sequence). The CDR3 runs 11 residues. V lost 5 bases and J 8 bases, leaving 12 bases between the germline ends. Study-wide results and caveats: Counts of KT2 alpha and beta sequences rose linearly with the number of KT2 cells added. KT2 sequence counts showed saturation when very many KT2 cells were spiked in.

With respect to this clonotype: What it recognizes is unknown.

This sequence joins TRBV20-1 and TRBJ1-2; maybe TRBD1 (5 bases). The source of this sequence is a human donor. Sequencing was carried out using PBMCs spiked with cells of the T cell clone KT2. The DNA of the CDR3 is TGCAGTGCTCAGGGCAGTGGCGGCTACACCTTC. It translates to CSAQGSGGYTF.